One and the same sample provided the 15 T cell receptor beta chains below, sequenced in a study of blood T cell repertoires in COVID-19 (dated by TCRdb to the early 2020s). The library was prepared using the immunoSEQ multiplex PCR assay. TCRdb took over this immuneACCESS table, retaining in-frame rearrangements with V and J assigned. Such tables are incomplete; in checked studies, under half of the missing clones stem from an unresolved V gene, and the remainder is unexplained. In all, the sample holds fewer than 250,000 clones, and around 84% of those were seen once. Around 0.97% of the sample rests with the top ten. Source material: peripheral blood. The receptors here all came from a man aged 35-49 years with acute or convalescent COVID-19.

This chain joins TRBV5-1 and TRBJ2-7; 7 nucleotides agree with TRBD2. The CDR3 covers 14 residues. V lost 5 bases and J lost 4; bases outside the gene matches: 9. Germline lookup yields CDR1 SGHRS and CDR2 YFSETQ. CDR3 in amino acids: CASRPETSRYEQYF. The CDR3 nucleotides read TGCGCCAGCAGGCCCGAGACTAGCCGTTACGAGCAGTACTTC.

The V and J genes are TRBV7-3 and TRBJ2-3; TRBD2 is a possible D gene (6 bases). V was pared by 5 bases and J by 3 bases, with 12 bases between. The CDR3 spans 14 residues. Looked up from germline, CDR1 is SGHTA and CDR2 is FQGTGA. This CDR3 reads CASSPRLATDTQYF. DNA of the CDR3: TGTGCCAGCAGCCCGCGTCTAGCGACAGATACGCAGTATTTT.

This chain connects TRBV6-2 or TRBV6-3 to TRBJ1-1; 9 positions agree with TRBD1. J was trimmed by 2 bases and V by 2 bases; bases with no gene match: 15. Germline V CDR1 and CDR2: MNHEY, SVGEGT. The CDR3 consists of 19 residues. CDR3 protein: CASSYPRTGVPQINTEAFF. CDR3 DNA sequence: TGTGCCAGCAGTTACCCACGGACAGGGGTTCCACAAATTAACACTGAAGCTTTCTTT.

The J gene is TRBJ2-7, the V gene TRBV20-1; tentatively, D is TRBD1 (6 bases). Trimming stripped 3 bases from V and 7 bases from J, with 10 bases between. The CDR3 has 11 amino acids. Germline assignment: CDR1 DFQATT and CDR2 SNEGSKA (reference sequence). CDR3 protein: CSARRGWEQYF. The CDR3 bases are TGCAGTGCTAGGAGGGGGTGGGAGCAGTACTTC.

The rearrangement uses TRBV7-8 and TRBJ1-5; 8 bases are shared with TRBD1. Trimming at V came to 0 bases and at J to 6 bases, leaving 7 bases not matched to a gene. The CDR3 has 16 amino acids. Germline assignment: CDR1 SGHVS and CDR2 FQNEAQ. For the CDR3, the DNA is TGTGCCAGCAGCTTAGCGGGGGCAGGGGGCGGTCAGCCCCAGCATTTT. Amino acids: CASSLAGAGGGQPQHF. The variable domain in full, completed from reference TRBV7-8 and TRBJ1-5, reads GAGVSQSPRYKVAKRGQDVALRCDPISGHVSLFWYQQALGQGPEFLTYFQNEAQLDKSGLPSDRFFAERPEGSVSTLKIQRTQQEDSAVYLCASSLAGAGGGQPQHFGDGTRLSIL.

The CDR3 coding sequence is TGTGCCAGCAGCGTGGGGACAACGGCCTTGAACACTGAAGCTTTCTTT. It specifies CASSVGTTALNTEAFF. The chain uses TRBV9 and TRBJ1-1, with TRBD1 as a possible D gene (6 bases). The CDR3 extends over 16 amino acids. The V gene lost 2 bases and the J gene lost 0 bases, with 14 bases spanning the gap. Per germline, CDR1 SGDLS and CDR2 YYNGEE.

The V gene is TRBV5-4, the J gene TRBJ2-5, with D possibly matching TRBD1 (5 bases). Trimming removed 2 bases at V and 2 bases at J, with 10 bases between. This CDR3 is built from 14 residues. Germline V gene sequence: CDR1 SGHNT, CDR2 YYREEE (reference sequence). The CDR3, as DNA: TGTGCCAGCAGCTTTCAGGGTTCTCAAGAGACCCAGTACTTC. Amino acids: CASSFQGSQETQYF.

This clone was counted between two and nine times. The chain couples TRBV10-3 to TRBJ1-2; D gene unclear. V was trimmed by 8 bases and J by 4 bases, leaving 14 bases between them. The CDR3 runs 13 residues. Germline CDR1 is ENHRY and CDR2 is SYGVKD. As DNA, the CDR3 is TGTGCCATCTATAACCCCGCGGGCTATGGCTACACCTTC. Translation gives CAIYNPAGYGYTF.

V gene TRBV7-8 combines with J gene TRBJ1-1; no clear D. Trimming left V 6 bases short and J 1 base short, with 6 bases between. CDR3 length: 12 amino acids. Germline V lookup: CDR1 SGHVS, CDR2 FQNEAQ. CDR3 residues: CASSYRNTEAFF. The CDR3 bases are TGTGCCAGCAGTTACAGGAACACTGAAGCTTTCTTT.

The chain carries TRBV27 and TRBJ1-2; D unresolved. V was pared by 6 bases and J by 5 bases, with 13 bases between. The CDR3 has 13 amino acids. CDR1 is MNHEY and CDR2 is SMNVEV in the germline V gene (reference sequence). CDR3 nucleotides: TGTGCCAGCAGATCCCCGGGAGTTTATGGCTACACCTTC. Protein product: CASRSPGVYGYTF.

V usage is TRBV18 and J usage is TRBJ2-7, with D hard to call. The CDR3 runs to 15 residues. V was shortened by 6 bases and J by 2 bases, with 17 bases between the two germline ends. Per germline, CDR1 KGHSH and CDR2 LQKENI. CDR3 nucleotides: TGTGCCAGCTCGCGTCAACCGGGTCCCACCTACGAGCAGTACTTC. Amino acids: CASSRQPGPTYEQYF.

The chain joins TRBV5-4 to TRBJ1-1; 7 nucleotides align to TRBD1. In germline, CDR1 is SGHNT, CDR2 YYREEE (reference sequence). The ends lost 7 bases at V and 6 bases at J; junction bases unmatched: 12. The CDR3 length is 14 residues. The DNA for the CDR3 is TGTGCCAGCGGTAGGCCGGGACAGAGTCCTGAAGCTTTCTTT. The encoded protein is CASGRPGQSPEAFF.

The rearrangement uses TRBV15 and TRBJ2-5, with 10 bases lining up with TRBD2. The length of the CDR3 is 16 residues. Germline loops: CDR1 LNHNV, CDR2 YYDKDF (reference sequence). J gave up 5 bases and V 5 bases, and 11 bases lay outside the gene matches. Here the CDR3 reads CATSRHPGLAFETQYF. The CDR3 nucleotides read TGTGCCACCAGCCGGCACCCGGGACTAGCGTTTGAGACCCAGTACTTC.

V usage is TRBV2 and J usage is TRBJ1-3; TRBD1 agrees at 7 bases. The V and J ends lost 8 bases and 4 bases, in that order; junction bases with no gene match: 8. This CDR3 is built from 14 residues. CDR1 SNHLY and CDR2 FYNNEI come from the germline V gene. DNA for the CDR3: TGTGCCAGCTCGACAGGGACGGAAGGAAACACCATATATTTT. This translates into CASSTGTEGNTIYF.

This clone came up a few times. V gene TRBV6-1 combines with J gene TRBJ2-7; tentative D call: TRBD1 (5 bases). The germline V and J ends were trimmed by 2 bases and 5 bases, with 13 bases remaining between them. This CDR3 has 14 residues. The germline V gene encodes CDR1 MNHNS and CDR2 SASEGT. This CDR3 is CASSETQGWDEQYF. CDR3 coding DNA: TGTGCCAGCAGTGAAACTCAGGGCTGGGACGAGCAGTACTTC.